Listed here is a single T cell receptor (beta chain). This entry comes from a study of blood T cell repertoires in COVID-19. Study as a whole: T cells, B-cell-depleted T cells, or PBMCs supplied cDNA or gDNA.

Germline V lookup: CDR1 LGHDT, CDR2 YNNKEL (reference sequence). This CDR3 is 15 amino acids long. V shed 3 bases and J shed 3 bases, with 13 bases lying between them. Produced via immunoSEQ multiplex PCR; TCRdb's table is partial and in-frame only. The top ten hold approximately 0.85% of the sample, which has around 260,000 clones, around nine tenths seen once. The rearrangement uses TRBV3-1 (or the pseudogene TRBV3-2) and TRBJ2-3; perhaps TRBD2 as D (7 bases). The source is a middle-aged woman who had recovered from COVID-19. Sequencing used peripheral blood. The CDR3 coding sequence is TGTGCCAGCAGCCATTCAGGGGAGGGGACAGATACGCAGTATTTT. Translating it yields CASSHSGEGTDTQYF.